A single sample gave rise to the 14 T cell receptor beta chains below, sequenced in a study of blood T cell repertoires in COVID-19. Data came from immunoSEQ multiplex PCR; TCRdb stores just in-frame clones and leaves some out. The sample yields 100,000 or so clones, roughly 87% seen once. Sequencing input: peripheral blood. The receptors stem from a woman in her forties or fifties with COVID-19, enrolled during active disease.

This chain's CDR3 is CASNPGAGNTIYF. The CDR3 DNA sequence: TGTGCCAGCAACCCAGGGGCTGGAAACACCATATATTTT. This rearrangement joins TRBV2 to TRBJ1-3; possibly TRBD1 for D (6 bases). This CDR3 has 13 residues. Germline loops: CDR1 SNHLY, CDR2 FYNNEI. Trimming left V 7 bases short and J 2 bases short, with 9 bases between.

V usage is TRBV4-1 and J usage is TRBJ1-4; 7 bases map to TRBD1. In germline, CDR1 is MGHRA, CDR2 YSYEKL. With 2 bases clipped from V and 3 bases from J, the junction kept 3 bases outside the gene matches. This CDR3 comprises 15 residues. As DNA, the CDR3 is TGCGCCAGCAGCCAAACCGGGACAGCTAATGAAAAACTGTTTTTT. Translating it yields CASSQTGTANEKLFF.

J is TRBJ1-5 and V is TRBV28; the D gene is possibly TRBD1 (6 bases). The length of the CDR3 is 14 residues. Germline V gene data show CDR1 as MDHEN and CDR2 as SYDVKM. With 6 bases removed from V and 7 bases from J, the gap between germline ends came to 16 bases. The CDR3 bases are TGTGCCAGCAGAATACAGGGAATTGGACAGCCCCAGCATTTT. This codes for CASRIQGIGQPQHF.

The chain employs TRBV5-6 and TRBJ2-7; D may be TRBD1 (6 bases). The V end was cut by 3 bases, the J end by 1 base, with 8 bases between. Germline V gives CDR1 SGHDT, CDR2 YYEEEE. The CDR3 runs to 13 residues. CDR3: CASSYTGSYEQYF. The CDR3 nucleotides are TGTGCCAGCAGCTATACAGGGTCCTACGAGCAGTACTTC.

V gene TRBV4-1 combines with J gene TRBJ2-3, with D tentatively TRBD2 (7 bases). Looked up from germline, CDR1 is MGHRA and CDR2 is YSYEKL. This CDR3 is 15 amino acids long. The ends were cut back, 2 bases at V and 3 bases at J, with 12 bases in the middle. The CDR3 loop reads CASSQLRGGTDTQYF. CDR3 DNA: TGCGCCAGCAGCCAATTGAGGGGGGGTACAGATACGCAGTATTTT.

The chain uses TRBV5-8 and TRBJ2-7; no clear D gene. V lost 3 bases and J lost 4, with 14 bases in between. Germline assignment: CDR1 SGHTS and CDR2 YDEGEE. The CDR3 spans 14 residues. The CDR3 DNA sequence: TGTGCCAGCAGCTCCCAATTAATAGTATACGAGCAGTACTTC. This codes for CASSSQLIVYEQYF.

The V gene is TRBV19, the J gene TRBJ2-5; TRBD1 aligns across 7 bases. The CDR3 length is 14 residues. The J segment lost 3 bases and the V segment lost 5 bases, leaving 6 bases of the junction unmatched. CDR1 and CDR2 from the germline V gene are LNHDA and SQIVND (reference sequence). CDR3 in DNA: TGTGCCAGTAGTCAATGGGACAGAAAAGAGACCCAGTACTTC. It is translated as CASSQWDRKETQYF.

The rearrangement uses TRBV30 and TRBJ1-3, with 9 bases that match TRBD1. Germline loops: CDR1 GTSNPN, CDR2 SVGIG (reference sequence). Germline trimming cut 4 bases from V and 5 bases from J; bases unmatched to any gene: 9. This CDR3 is 15 amino acids long. This CDR3 is CAWTIGTGRRNTIYF. The CDR3 bases are TGTGCCTGGACCATAGGGACAGGGAGGCGAAACACCATATATTTT.

V usage is TRBV20-1 and J usage is TRBJ2-1; D not certain. This CDR3 contains 11 residues. The ends were cut back, 6 bases at V and 0 bases at J, with 3 bases in the middle. Germline CDR1 and CDR2: DFQATT and SNEGSKA (reference sequence). The CDR3 protein is CSAGSYNEQFF. The CDR3 region has the DNA TGCAGTGCCGGCTCCTACAATGAGCAGTTCTTC.

The genes are TRBV3-1 (or the pseudogene TRBV3-2) and TRBJ1-4; D call uncertain. This CDR3 is 13 amino acids long. V gave up 4 bases and J gave up 14 bases, with 17 bases separating them. Germline-derived CDR1 and CDR2 are LGHDT and YNNKEL (reference sequence). For the CDR3, the DNA is TGTGCCAGCAGCCGTAACGGTGAGGTTGGTCTGTTTTTT. Its translation is CASSRNGEVGLFF.

The chain recombines TRBV7-2 with TRBJ2-2, with D possibly TRBD1 on 5 matching bases. Germline V gene lookup returns CDR1 SGHTA and CDR2 FQGNSA. The CDR3 spans 14 residues. V lost 11 bases and J 2 bases, leaving 15 bases between the germline ends. The CDR3 coding sequence is TGTGCCGTACTGGGGCAGACTAACACCGGGGAGCTGTTTTTT. Its translation: CAVLGQTNTGELFF.

This chain joins TRBV11-3 and TRBJ2-7, with D hard to call. The V end was cut by 0 bases, the J end by 0 bases, with 15 bases between. Germline lookup yields CDR1 SGHNT and CDR2 YENEEA. The length of the CDR3 is 17 residues. CDR3 sequence reads: CASSLERGVLSSYEQYF. The CDR3 region has the DNA TGTGCCAGCAGCTTAGAACGCGGCGTCTTAAGCTCCTACGAGCAGTACTTC.

This clone was counted once. This chain joins TRBV27 and TRBJ2-5; D might be TRBD1 (5 bases). V shed 3 bases and J shed 4 bases, with 9 bases lying between them. This CDR3 is 13 amino acids long. Germline assignment: CDR1 MNHEY and CDR2 SMNVEV (reference sequence). CDR3 DNA sequence: TGTGCCAGCAGTTTTGTCAGGGCAGAGACCCAGTACTTC. Translated: CASSFVRAETQYF.

V is TRBV24-1 and J is TRBJ2-1, with D tentatively TRBD2 (7 bases). The CDR3 totals 17 residues. Between the trimmed V and J ends, which lost 0 bases and 7 bases, there was a span of 18 bases. CDR1 is KGHDR and CDR2 is SFDVKD in the germline V gene. DNA for the CDR3: TGTGCCACCAGTGATTTGCCTGGGGGGGGGCCGAGTAATGAGCAGTTCTTC. It specifies CATSDLPGGGPSNEQFF.